Below, 24 T cell receptor beta chains from the same sample are listed, as sequenced in a study of blood T cell repertoires in COVID-19. Repertoires were generated with immunoSEQ multiplex PCR, while TCRdb's copy carries only in-frame clones and drops some. The table has around 300,000 clones, around 86% seen once. Material for sequencing was peripheral blood. The receptors derive from a man aged 50 to 60 with active or convalescent COVID-19.

The chain couples TRBV2 to TRBJ1-1; 7 bases agree with TRBD1. Germline CDR1 SNHLY, CDR2 FYNNEI. The CDR3 extends over 13 amino acids. J gave up 5 bases and V 5 bases, and 5 bases lay outside the gene matches. CDR3 nucleotides: TGTGCCAGCAGTTTACAGGGGTGGACTGAAGCTTTCTTT. It encodes CASSLQGWTEAFF.

This chain connects TRBV2 to TRBJ1-1, with D uncertain. CDR3 size: 14 residues. Germline CDR1 reads SNHLY; CDR2 reads FYNNEI. Trimming pared 8 bases from V and 1 base from J, leaving 14 bases between. The CDR3 coding sequence is TGTGCCAGCGATACGGGTCGGGAGAACACTGAAGCTTTCTTT. Translating it yields CASDTGRENTEAFF.

The chain is built from TRBV7-9 and TRBJ2-1; 8 bases map to TRBD1. J lost 6 bases, V lost 5 bases, and 15 bases had no gene match. The CDR3 is 17 amino acids. CDR1 is SEHNR, CDR2 FQNEAQ, per germline (reference sequence). The CDR3 protein is CASSDQSGGTLFNEQFF. The CDR3 DNA is TGTGCCAGCAGCGACCAATCAGGGGGCACCCTTTTCAATGAGCAGTTCTTC.

The J gene is TRBJ2-1, the V gene TRBV7-2; TRBD2 matches at 8 bases. This CDR3 region has 15 residues. V lost 5 bases, J lost 10 bases, and 13 bases stayed unmatched. Per the germline V gene, CDR1 is SGHTA and CDR2 is FQGNSA. The CDR3 loop is CASSLGAGGWREQFF. The DNA of the CDR3 is TGTGCCAGCAGCCTCGGGGCGGGGGGATGGCGGGAGCAGTTCTTC.

This clone came up a few times. The chain combines TRBV5-5 with TRBJ1-3, with unresolved D. The CDR3 is 16 residues long. Deletions cut 0 bases from V and 4 bases from J, with 14 bases between. Germline V gene lookup returns CDR1 SGHKS and CDR2 YYEKEE (reference sequence). CDR3 region: CASSLDGYKRGNTIYF. The CDR3 region has the DNA TGTGCCAGCAGCTTGGACGGGTACAAGAGGGGAAACACCATATATTTT.

The chain is built from TRBV3-1 (or the pseudogene TRBV3-2) and TRBJ1-6, with a possible D match to TRBD1 (5 bases). The CDR3 is 14 amino acids. The V gene lost 6 bases and the J gene lost 4 bases, with 10 bases spanning the gap. The germline CDR1 and CDR2 sequences are LGHDT and YNNKEL (reference sequence). CDR3 amino acids: CASSSGGYNSPLHF. The CDR3 nucleotides are TGTGCCAGCAGTTCGGGGGGGTATAATTCACCCCTCCACTTT.

This chain links TRBV3-1 (or the pseudogene TRBV3-2) with TRBJ2-7, with 12 bases identical to TRBD2. Germline V gene lookup returns CDR1 LGHDT and CDR2 YNNKEL (reference sequence). Trimming took 0 bases from V and 4 from J; bases not matched to a gene: 13. The CDR3 covers 19 residues. The CDR3 reads CASSQEASGLAGHPYEQYF. The CDR3 DNA is TGTGCCAGCAGCCAAGAGGCTTCCGGACTAGCGGGACACCCTTACGAGCAGTACTTC.

The chain uses TRBV7-2 and TRBJ2-3; D remains unclear. Trimming removed 4 bases from V and 4 bases from J, with 6 bases in between. This CDR3 comprises 12 residues. Germline V gene lookup returns CDR1 SGHTA and CDR2 FQGNSA. The CDR3 DNA reads as TGTGCCAGCAGCTCCGTATCAGATACGCAGTATTTT. This encodes CASSSVSDTQYF. Complete variable domain (other parts from reference TRBV7-2 and TRBJ2-3): GAGVSQSPSNKVTEKGKDVELRCDPISGHTALYWYRQSLGQGLEFLIYFQGNSAPDKSGLPSDRFSAERTGGSVSTLTIQRTQQEDSAVYLCASSSVSDTQYFGPGTRLTVL.

Regarding this clone: The junction does not match germline at one end; this may be a read error. The CDR3 region has the DNA TGCGCCAGCAGCCAGGGACAGGGCCTCGGGTTGGACTTC. It is translated as CASSQGQGLGLDF. This sequence joins TRBV5-1 and TRBJ1-2; TRBD1 matches at 9 bases. Germline lookup yields CDR1 SGHRS and CDR2 YFSETQ. CDR3 length: 13 amino acids.

About this clone: Germline and junction disagree at one end, which may indicate a read error. The chain is built from TRBV7-7 and TRBJ2-5, with D perhaps TRBD1 (5 bases). This CDR3 has 13 residues. CDR1 and CDR2 (germline): SSHAT, FNYEAQ (reference sequence). The DNA of the CDR3 is TGTGCTAGCAGCCCTGGACACTACGAGACCCAGTACTTC. Translated: CASSPGHYETQYF. Combining the CDR3 with reference TRBV7-7 and TRBJ2-5 gives the whole variable domain GAGVSQSPRYKVTKRGQDVTLRCDPISSHATLYWYQQALGQGPEFLTYFNYEAQPDKSGLPSDRFSAERPEGSISTLTIQRTEQRDSAMYRCASSPGHYETQYFGPGTRLLVL.

V and J are TRBV11-2 and TRBJ1-1, with D hard to call. This CDR3 comprises 13 residues. Deletions cut 3 bases from V and 5 bases from J, with 10 bases between. Germline-derived CDR1 and CDR2 are SGHAT and FQNNGV. DNA of the CDR3: TGTGCCAGCAGCTTCCGAAGGAGGACTGAAGCTTTCTTT. Its translation is CASSFRRRTEAFF.

The genes are TRBV7-3 and TRBJ2-3, with D possibly TRBD2 on 6 matching bases. Germline-derived CDR1 and CDR2 are SGHTA and FQGTGA. The CDR3 runs to 13 residues. V lost 3 bases and J lost 4, with 8 bases in between. CDR3 region: CASSFRLADTQYF. CDR3 bases: TGTGCCAGCAGCTTTAGACTAGCAGATACGCAGTATTTT.

V is TRBV29-1 and J is TRBJ1-2, with a weak D call TRBD1 (6 bases). The length of the CDR3 is 14 residues. The V end was cut by 5 bases, the J end by 7 bases, with 20 bases between. Germline lookup yields CDR1 SQVTM and CDR2 ANQGSEA. The CDR3 DNA is TGCAGCGTTCCGGATATTTATAACAGGGCTGGCTACACCTTC. It translates to CSVPDIYNRAGYTF. Together with reference TRBV29-1 and TRBJ1-2, the CDR3 gives the full variable domain: SAVISQKPSRDICQRGTSLTIQCQVDSQVTMMFWYRQQPGQSLTLIATANQGSEATYESGFVIDKFPISRPNLTFSTLTVSNMSPEDSSIYLCSVPDIYNRAGYTFGSGTRLTVV.

The gene calls are TRBV6-5 and TRBJ2-1; D not certain. The V end was cut by 2 bases, the J end by 9 bases, with 14 bases between. This CDR3 spans 14 amino acids. Germline V gene lookup returns CDR1 MNHEY and CDR2 SVGAGI. The chain's CDR3 is CASSYGPLEGEQFF. The CDR3 DNA is TGTGCCAGCAGTTACGGGCCCTTAGAAGGTGAGCAGTTCTTC.

Regarding this clone: The sample contains more than one DNA sequence encoding this CDR3. In DNA form, the CDR3 reads TGCGCCAGCAGCTTGGAGTCTAGCTACAATGAGCAGTTCTTC. It yields the protein CASSLESSYNEQFF. V is TRBV5-1 and J is TRBJ2-1; D is unclear. The V gene lost 0 bases and the J gene lost 3 bases, with 7 bases spanning the gap. CDR1 and CDR2 from the germline V gene are SGHRS and YFSETQ. CDR3 size: 14 residues. The whole variable domain, remainder taken from reference TRBV5-1 and TRBJ2-1, is KAGVTQTPRYLIKTRGQQVTLSCSPISGHRSVSWYQQTPGQGLQFLFEYFSETQRNKGNFPGRFSGRQFSNSRSEMNVSTLELGDSALYLCASSLESSYNEQFFGPGTRLTVL.

This chain joins TRBV4-3 and TRBJ1-1; no firm D call. Trimming removed 0 bases from V and 3 bases from J, with 11 bases in between. CDR1 and CDR2 from the germline V gene are LGHNA and YSLEER. CDR3 size: 15 residues. The CDR3: CASSQEFRQHTEAFF. The DNA of the CDR3 is TGCGCCAGCAGCCAAGAATTCAGGCAACACACTGAAGCTTTCTTT.

On this clone itself: The same CDR3 also results from other DNA sequences found in this sample. The chain employs TRBV30 and TRBJ1-4; 7 bases match TRBD1. This CDR3 is 13 amino acids long. Germline V CDR1 and CDR2: GTSNPN, SVGIG (reference sequence). V shed 5 bases, J shed 8 bases, and the junction held 8 bases outside the gene matches. CDR3 residues: CAWSTGFNEKLFF. In DNA, the CDR3 is TGTGCCTGGTCGACAGGGTTTAACGAAAAACTGTTTTTT.

The rearrangement joins TRBV18 to TRBJ2-3, with 12 nucleotides matching TRBD2. Germline V lookup: CDR1 KGHSH, CDR2 LQKENI. Trimming at V came to 3 bases and at J to 6 bases, leaving 7 bases not matched to a gene. This CDR3 spans 16 amino acids. Written as DNA, the CDR3 is TGTGCCAGCTCACCCCTAGCGGGGGGGCCGGTCGATACGCAGTATTTT. It yields the protein CASSPLAGGPVDTQYF.

The CDR3 here is CASSGGPGTVDTGELFF. The CDR3 DNA reads as TGTGCCAGCAGCGGAGGCCCTGGGACAGTAGACACCGGGGAGCTGTTTTTT. This chain uses TRBV7-2 with TRBJ2-2, with 7 bases identical to TRBD1. Germline V CDR1 and CDR2: SGHTA, FQGNSA. The J segment lost 3 bases and the V segment lost 5 bases, leaving 12 bases of the junction unmatched. This CDR3 contains 17 residues.

The chain recombines TRBV10-2 with TRBJ1-1; 9 bases fit TRBD1. The V segment lost 8 bases and the J segment 7 bases; nucleotides outside the gene matches: 11. There are 14 residues in the CDR3. CDR1 and CDR2 (germline): WSHSY, SAAADI. CDR3 in DNA: TGCGCCAGCGCTCTCACAGGGGGCGAAGTTGAAGCTTTCTTT. It specifies CASALTGGEVEAFF.

The chain combines TRBV30 with TRBJ2-3, with 7 bases that match TRBD2. This CDR3 comprises 16 residues. V dropped 0 bases and J dropped 4; count of bases not matched to a gene: 10. CDR1 is GTSNPN, CDR2 SVGIG, per germline (reference sequence). CDR3 region: CAWSVLSGLAADTQYF. The CDR3 DNA is TGTGCCTGGAGTGTACTTTCGGGCCTAGCGGCAGATACGCAGTATTTT.

This chain connects TRBV19 to TRBJ2-1; D is unresolved. This CDR3 contains 16 residues. V lost 4 bases, J lost 0 bases, and 13 bases lay in between. The germline CDR1 and CDR2 sequences are LNHDA and SQIVND (reference sequence). The CDR3 sequence is CASSRTAFSSYNEQFF. As DNA, the CDR3 is TGTGCCAGTAGTAGAACAGCCTTTAGCTCCTACAATGAGCAGTTCTTC.

This chain joins TRBV4-1 and TRBJ2-7, with 10 nucleotides matching TRBD1. The germline V gene encodes CDR1 MGHRA and CDR2 YSYEKL. The CDR3 is made up of 17 amino acids. The ends lost 3 bases at V and 2 bases at J; junction bases unmatched: 10. The chain's CDR3 is CASSQRYPGQGTYEQYF. As DNA, the CDR3 is TGCGCCAGCAGCCAGCGCTACCCGGGACAGGGGACCTACGAGCAGTACTTC.

The rearrangement uses TRBV3-1 (or the pseudogene TRBV3-2) and TRBJ1-4, with 7 positions matching TRBD1. Unmatched junction bases numbered 7, after V lost 0 bases and J lost 12 bases. The CDR3 length is 14 residues. The V gene's germline CDR1 is LGHDT and CDR2 YNNKEL (reference sequence). CDR3: CASSQEAKGAELFF. CDR3 DNA: TGTGCCAGCAGCCAAGAAGCAAAGGGGGCGGAACTGTTTTTT.